What follows describes a single T cell receptor (beta chain). What it binds is unknown. This sample is part of a study of graft-versus-host responses after intestinal transplantation. Across the whole study: All recipients were given anti-thymocyte globulin induction, and tacrolimus and steroids were then administered for around three years. Findings and caveats of the study: Allograft graft-versus-host to host-versus-graft clonal ratios ran high in patients with graft-donor T cell macrochimerism. Detected in recipient marrow were GvH clones, some of which were first observed in ileum or blood.

Per germline, CDR1 SEHNR and CDR2 FQNEAQ (reference sequence). CDR3 size: 15 residues. Trimming stripped 5 bases from V and 2 bases from J, with 10 bases between. Clones were read by immunoSEQ multiplex PCR, and TCRdb kept only the in-frame ones, dropping some. The sample records about 73,000 clones, around 87% being singletons. The material sequenced was unstimulated CD8+ T cells sorted from spleen or lymph node cells, taken before transplant. This TCR was recovered from a human donor who was the organ donor for an intestinal transplant. The chain employs TRBV7-9 and TRBJ2-6; D possibly corresponds to TRBD1 (6 bases). The chain's CDR3 is CASSGPGAGANVLTF. CDR3 DNA: TGTGCCAGCAGCGGTCCAGGGGCTGGGGCCAACGTCCTGACTTTC.